The 6 T cell receptor beta chains presented below share a single source sample, sequenced in a study of chemoradiotherapy in HPV16-positive cancers. Profiling relied on immunoSEQ multiplex PCR, and the TCRdb table lists in-frame clones only, not all of them. The sample lists approximately 9,600 clones, around four fifths occurring once. The source was tumor tissue, collected from a patient who underwent chemoradiotherapy. The receptors stem from a human donor with HPV-associated anogenital cancer.

The rearrangement uses TRBV7-8 and TRBJ1-2, with 9 positions matching TRBD1. The CDR3 extends over 15 amino acids. V shed 3 bases, J shed 2 bases, and the junction held 4 bases outside the gene matches. Germline CDR1 SGHVS, CDR2 FQNEAQ. The DNA of the CDR3 is TGTGCCAGCAGCTTCAGGGACAGGGCAAACTATGGCTACACCTTC. Translated, it gives CASSFRDRANYGYTF.

J is TRBJ1-3 and V is TRBV7-2; possible D gene TRBD1, 5 bases. The CDR3 consists of 15 residues. Trimming shortened V by 11 bases and J by 0 bases, and 17 bases separated the two germline ends. Germline V gene sequence: CDR1 SGHTA, CDR2 FQGNSA. The CDR3 DNA reads TGTGCCTCAAGATACGGGGGGAGCTCTGGAAACACCATATATTTT. Its protein is CASRYGGSSGNTIYF. The entire variable domain, with the rest obtained from reference TRBV7-2 and TRBJ1-3, is as follows: GAGVSQSPSNKVTEKGKDVELRCDPISGHTALYWYRQSLGQGLEFLIYFQGNSAPDKSGLPSDRFSAERTGGSVSTLTIQRTQQEDSAVYLCASRYGGSSGNTIYFGEGSWLTVV.

The table lists this clone with a few counts. V and J are TRBV27 and TRBJ2-7; the D is unclear. Trimming took 2 bases from V and 1 from J, leaving 12 bases between them. This CDR3 has 15 amino acids. The germline V gene encodes CDR1 MNHEY and CDR2 SMNVEV (reference sequence). The CDR3 DNA reads as TGTGCCAGCAGTTTAGGGTCGGACGGATCCTACGAGCAGTACTTC. Translation gives CASSLGSDGSYEQYF.

This sequence joins TRBV15 and TRBJ1-2; D is ambiguous. CDR1 and CDR2 from the germline V gene are LNHNV and YYDKDF (reference sequence). V lost 3 bases and J lost 7, with 18 bases in between. The CDR3 has 15 residues. The CDR3 DNA reads as TGTGCCACCAGCAGGAGTGAGACGGCTAGACTTGGCTACACCTTC. It encodes CATSRSETARLGYTF.

The rearrangement uses TRBV30 and TRBJ1-1; no clear D. V lost 2 bases to trimming and J lost 0 bases, with 7 bases between them. Looked up from germline, CDR1 is GTSNPN and CDR2 is SVGIG (reference sequence). This CDR3 contains 13 residues. Here the CDR3 reads CAWSSSLNTEAFF. DNA for the CDR3: TGTGCCTGGAGTTCCAGCTTGAACACTGAAGCTTTCTTT.

V usage is TRBV29-1 and J usage is TRBJ2-3, with unresolved D. This CDR3 is 10 amino acids long. V was trimmed by 4 bases and J by 1 base, leaving 0 bases between them. CDR1 SQVTM and CDR2 ANQGSEA come from the germline V gene. The CDR3 DNA is TGCAGCGTTGGCACAGATACGCAGTATTTT. Protein: CSVGTDTQYF.